The sequence of this TCR beta chain was determined in a study of blood T cells in healthy people across ages. As for the study in general: Template switching recovered approximately one barcoded beta molecule for every two T cells. Study-wide results and limits: Aged donors had fewer naive CD4+ cells and lower diversity than long-lived donors. Calculation of diversity from one million T cells yielded estimates considered to be underestimates.

Comments on this clonotype: Antigen specificity is unknown.

Combining a sample-barcoded 5' primer with a J-beta primer mix, a second PCR ran for about 7 to 11 cycles. TCRdb analysed the 5' RACE reads with MiXCR anew, one entry per CDR3 protein. Altogether hundreds of thousands of distinct CDR3 sequences are present, less than 45% being singletons, with the ten largest covering approximately 31%. Trimming cost V 3 bases and J 5 bases, with 12 bases left between them. Per germline, CDR1 SGHTA and CDR2 FQGNSA. The CDR3 spans 14 residues. The sequence was obtained from an elderly man in good health. The chain employs TRBV7-2 and TRBJ2-3, with a weak D call TRBD1 (6 bases). Sequences were obtained from blood. The CDR3 DNA sequence: TGTGCCAGCAGCTTTGACAGGCAAGGAGATACGCAGTATTTT. Amino acid sequence: CASSFDRQGDTQYF.